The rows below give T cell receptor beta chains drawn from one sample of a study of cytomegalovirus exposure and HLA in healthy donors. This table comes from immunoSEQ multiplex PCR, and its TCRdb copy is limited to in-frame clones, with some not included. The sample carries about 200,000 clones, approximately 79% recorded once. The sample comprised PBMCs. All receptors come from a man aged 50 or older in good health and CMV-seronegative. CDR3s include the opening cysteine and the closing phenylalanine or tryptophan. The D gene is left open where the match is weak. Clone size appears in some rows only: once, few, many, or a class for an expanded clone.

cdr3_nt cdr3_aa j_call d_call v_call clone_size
TGTGCCAGCTCACCACCACTTTCGGACAGTCGACCCTACGAGCAGTACTTC CASSPPLSDSRPYEQYF TRBJ2-7 . TRBV18 once
TGTGCCAGCAGGCCGACAGGTCTGTCTGGCACAGATACGCAGTATTTT CASRPTGLSGTDTQYF TRBJ2-3 . TRBV7-8 few
TGCAGCGTTGTGGATACAGGGGGCACCTACGAGCAGTACTTC CSVVDTGGTYEQYF TRBJ2-7 TRBD1 TRBV29-1 .
TGCGCCAGCAGTCTTACAGGGTATGGCTACACCTTC CASSLTGYGYTF TRBJ1-2 . TRBV23-1 .
TGCGCCAGCAGCCGGGGGGATGTCGGCACTGAAGCTTTCTTT CASSRGDVGTEAFF TRBJ1-1 . TRBV5-1 few
TGTGCCAGCAGTGTGTTACAGGGGGACGGGGAGCTGTTTTTT CASSVLQGDGELFF TRBJ2-2 TRBD1 TRBV27 .
TGTGCCAGCAGCTTGGCCGGTGACAGGGGTCATACGCAGTATTTT CASSLAGDRGHTQYF TRBJ2-3 TRBD1 TRBV5-4 .
TGTGCCAGCGCCGTCGAGGGTCTCGCATACAATGAGCAGTTCTTC CASAVEGLAYNEQFF TRBJ2-1 . TRBV7-2 .
TGTGCCAGCAGCGTAGATGGGCAAGGCAATCAGCCCCAGCATTTT CASSVDGQGNQPQHF TRBJ1-5 . TRBV9 once
TGTGCCAGCAGGATACGGCAGGTAACCTACGAGCAGTACTTC CASRIRQVTYEQYF TRBJ2-7 . TRBV27 .
TGTGCCAGCAGCTCCTCAACTGGAGGAACCTACGAGCAGTACTTC CASSSSTGGTYEQYF TRBJ2-7 . TRBV11-2 .
TGTGCCAGCAGTTTACCCCCTGGACTAGCGGGGGACCAAGAGACCCAGTACTTC CASSLPPGLAGDQETQYF TRBJ2-5 TRBD2 TRBV28 .
TGTGCCAGCAGTTTTAATACAACGAAAGTGAATTCACCCCTCCACTTT CASSFNTTKVNSPLHF TRBJ1-6 . TRBV7-8 once
TGTGCCAGCAGCCAGACAGGGCTGAATGAAGCTTTCTTT CASSQTGLNEAFF TRBJ1-1 TRBD1 TRBV13 once
TGTGCCAGCAGGCCTAGGGGAATCACTGAAGCTTTCTTT CASRPRGITEAFF TRBJ1-1 . TRBV27 .
TGTGCCAGCAGTGGTAATCGACAGGGGGCTCTGGTCGAGCAGTACTTC CASSGNRQGALVEQYF TRBJ2-7 TRBD1 TRBV6-1 once
TGTGCCATCAGTGAGTCCGACAGGCCACAGAAGGGCTACACCTTC CAISESDRPQKGYTF TRBJ1-2 . TRBV10-3 .
TGTGCCAGTAGCCCTCTCGGTGGGCAGTCCCCAAAGACGGACTTC CASSPLGGQSPKTDF TRBJ2-4 . TRBV19 .
TGTGCCAGCAGGGACCAGGGACTCCCCGGGGAGACCCAGTACTTC CASRDQGLPGETQYF TRBJ2-5 . TRBV2 .
TGTGCCAGCACCCCCGGCCAGGGAGGAGGTCAGCCCCAGCATTTT CASTPGQGGGQPQHF TRBJ1-5 . TRBV28 .
TGTGCCAGCAGCAAAGCTATGGGGGGGCCCAAAAACACCGGGGAGCTGTTTTTT CASSKAMGGPKNTGELFF TRBJ2-2 . TRBV21-1 once
TGTGCCAGCAGCTTGGGGCAGTTCGGGGCCAACGTCCTGACTTTC CASSLGQFGANVLTF TRBJ2-6 . TRBV5-6 once
TGTGCCAGTATCCCAGGGGGCGCGAGCAATCAGCCCCAGCATTTT CASIPGGASNQPQHF TRBJ1-5 TRBD1 TRBV19 once
TGTGCTAGTGGTTTGGGTCCGGGACAGGGTGGGGAGACCCAGTACTTC CASGLGPGQGGETQYF TRBJ2-5 TRBD1 TRBV12-5 .
TGTGCCAGCAGCTTTGTAGCGGGAGGGGGCACAGATACGCAGTATTTT CASSFVAGGGTDTQYF TRBJ2-3 TRBD2 TRBV4-2 once
TGTGCCAGCAGATCCGGGACTAGCGTCGAGCAGTACTTC CASRSGTSVEQYF TRBJ2-7 TRBD2 TRBV7-9 .
TGTGCCAGCAGGCTAGCAGCGGGGTCATACGAGCAGTACTTC CASRLAAGSYEQYF TRBJ2-7 TRBD2 TRBV6-1 .
TGTGCCAGCAGTTTCCAGGGGTACGGTGAGCAGTTCTTC CASSFQGYGEQFF TRBJ2-1 . TRBV27 .
TGTGCCAGCAGCGTAGGGAGAAACTATGGCTACACCTTC CASSVGRNYGYTF TRBJ1-2 . TRBV9 .
TGTGCCACCAGCAAGAGGTTGGATACGCAGTATTTT CATSKRLDTQYF TRBJ2-3 . TRBV15 few
TGTGCCATCAGTGAGCCGGGACATACCTACAATGAGCAGTTCTTC CAISEPGHTYNEQFF TRBJ2-1 . TRBV10-3 few
TGCGCCAGCAGCTTGGGGGACAGTCTATACTTAGCCAAAAACATTCAGTACTTC CASSLGDSLYLAKNIQYF TRBJ2-4 TRBD1 TRBV5-1 .
TGTGCCAGTAGTCCAACAGGGCCGGGGTATGAAAAACTGTTTTTT CASSPTGPGYEKLFF TRBJ1-4 . TRBV19 .
TGTGCCAGCAGCCAAGATCCGTCCGGGGTTTGGACTGAAGCTTTCTTT CASSQDPSGVWTEAFF TRBJ1-1 . TRBV4-2 .
TGTGCCAGCAGCCGACTAGCGGGAGGGAATAATGAGCAGTTCTTC CASSRLAGGNNEQFF TRBJ2-1 TRBD2 TRBV6-5 .
TGCGCCAGCAGCCAAGTCCCGGTAACAGGGACCGGGGAGCTGTTTTTT CASSQVPVTGTGELFF TRBJ2-2 . TRBV4-1 .
TGCGCCAGCAGCGACCAGGCGGGCCTTAGCTCCTACGAGCAGTACTTC CASSDQAGLSSYEQYF TRBJ2-7 . TRBV4-1 .
TGTGCCAGTAGTACCCGGACAGGGGGCTTCGGCACTGAAGCTTTCTTT CASSTRTGGFGTEAFF TRBJ1-1 TRBD1 TRBV19 few
TGTTCCAGCAGCTTAAGAGCCTATGGCTACACCTTC CSSSLRAYGYTF TRBJ1-2 . TRBV7-9 .
TGTGCCAGCAGCCCCCGTTGGGGGACAGCGTACCAAGAGACCCAGTACTTC CASSPRWGTAYQETQYF TRBJ2-5 TRBD1 TRBV9 .
TGTGCCAGCAGTCCGCCGGGGAGGGAGCAGTTCTTC CASSPPGREQFF TRBJ2-1 . TRBV27 .
TGTGCCAGCTCACCACCGGTGCTAAGCGACTACAATGAGCAGTTCTTC CASSPPVLSDYNEQFF TRBJ2-1 . TRBV18 .
TGTGCCAGCTCACCACCCCGGGGACAGGGGAACACCGGGGAGCTGTTTTTT CASSPPRGQGNTGELFF TRBJ2-2 TRBD1 TRBV18 .
TGTGCCAGTAGTATACTCGCCGCGAGGAGAGGCTACACCTTC CASSILAARRGYTF TRBJ1-2 . TRBV19 .
TGTTCCAGCAGCTTAGGACAGAAAGATTACAATGAGCAGTTCTTC CSSSLGQKDYNEQFF TRBJ2-1 . TRBV7-9 .
TGCGCCAGCAGCTTGTGGCCAGATCAGCCCCAGCATTTT CASSLWPDQPQHF TRBJ1-5 . TRBV5-1 .
TGTGCCAGCAGCTTAGATTCGGGACATAATGAGCAGTTCTTC CASSLDSGHNEQFF TRBJ2-1 . TRBV11-3 few
TGTGCCAGCAGTGAAGCGCTCGCTAGCGGGAGCAACGAGCAGTACTTC CASSEALASGSNEQYF TRBJ2-7 TRBD2 TRBV2 .
TGCGCCAGCAGCGGCAGGGGGCTTGACGGGGAGCTGTTTTTT CASSGRGLDGELFF TRBJ2-2 TRBD1 TRBV5-1 many
TGTGCCAGCAGTTTCCTTGGGACAGGGGTATCAGATACGCAGTATTTT CASSFLGTGVSDTQYF TRBJ2-3 TRBD1 TRBV27 .
TGTGCCAGCAGCTTGGTAGTGGGGAGTGAGCAGTTCTTC CASSLVVGSEQFF TRBJ2-1 . TRBV5-4 .
TGTGCCAGTAAGACGGGAGGCTCCTACGAGCAGTACTTC CASKTGGSYEQYF TRBJ2-7 TRBD2 TRBV19 .
TGTGCCAGCAGCGTAGAAGGGGCGGTCACCGGGGAGCTGTTTTTT CASSVEGAVTGELFF TRBJ2-2 . TRBV9 .